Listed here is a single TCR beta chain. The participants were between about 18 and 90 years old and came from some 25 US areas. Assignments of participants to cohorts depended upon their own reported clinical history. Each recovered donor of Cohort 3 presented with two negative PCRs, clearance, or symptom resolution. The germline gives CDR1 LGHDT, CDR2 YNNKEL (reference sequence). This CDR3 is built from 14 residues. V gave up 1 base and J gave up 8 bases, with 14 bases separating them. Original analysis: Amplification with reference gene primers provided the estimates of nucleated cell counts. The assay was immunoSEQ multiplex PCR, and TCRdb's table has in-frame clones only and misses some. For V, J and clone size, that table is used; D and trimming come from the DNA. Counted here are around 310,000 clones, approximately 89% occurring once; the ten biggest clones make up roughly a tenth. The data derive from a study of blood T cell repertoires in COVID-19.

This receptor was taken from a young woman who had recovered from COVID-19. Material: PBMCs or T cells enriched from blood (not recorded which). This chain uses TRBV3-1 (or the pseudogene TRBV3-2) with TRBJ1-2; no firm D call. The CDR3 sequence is CASSQAGIGSGYTF. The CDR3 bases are TGTGCCAGCAGCCAAGCTGGGATAGGGAGCGGCTACACCTTC.